The 27 T cell receptor beta chains below come from one sample, sequenced in a study of Graves' ophthalmopathy and Graves' hyperthyroidism. From RNA, the CDR3 regions of TCR beta chains were amplified and sequenced. RT-PCR with HTBI primers came first, then second-round multiplex PCR. TCRdb ran MiXCR on the multiplex PCR reads and lists one entry per CDR3 protein. The table records 740,000 or so distinct CDR3 sequences, 40% of them present only once. Material: peripheral blood. The origin of the receptors is an adult man with Graves' ophthalmopathy.

This clonotype was seen ten or more times. The CDR3 DNA reads TGTGCCAGCAGCCGGGACAGGGCGTCCTACGAGCAGTACTTC. This sequence encodes CASSRDRASYEQYF. The chain uses TRBV14 and TRBJ2-7; 9 nucleotides align to TRBD1. This CDR3 has 14 residues. V was clipped by 4 bases and J by 1 base; unmatched bases: 2. Germline CDR1 and CDR2: SGHDN and FVKESK.

This clonotype was counted at least ten times. The chain links TRBV2 to TRBJ1-2; D gene ambiguous. Trimming shortened V by 7 bases and J by 8 bases, and 20 bases separated the two germline ends. The CDR3 spans 14 residues. Looked up from germline, CDR1 is SNHLY and CDR2 is FYNNEI. The CDR3 is CASKSARRLLGYTF. The CDR3 DNA is TGTGCCAGCAAGTCGGCGCGGCGTCTCCTGGGCTACACCTTC. The whole variable domain, remainder taken from reference TRBV2 and TRBJ1-2, is EPEVTQTPSHQVTQMGQEVILRCVPISNHLYFYWYRQILGQKVEFLVSFYNNEISEKSEIFDDQFSVERPDGSNFTLKIRSTKLEDSAMYFCASKSARRLLGYTFGSGTRLTVV.

Worth noting for this clonotype: A much larger clone lies one base from this, so it may be a read error. J is TRBJ1-5 and V is TRBV20-1, with a weak D call TRBD1 (5 bases). In germline, CDR1 is DFQATT, CDR2 SNEGSKA (reference sequence). This CDR3 region has 13 residues. For the CDR3, the DNA is TGCAATGCACAGGCTGTCAGCAATCAGCCCCAGCATTTT. Protein product: CNAQAVSNQPQHF.

This clonotype was seen repeatedly, ten times or more. The rearrangement joins TRBV15 to TRBJ1-6; D is ambiguous. Trimming took off 0 bases at V and 5 bases at J, with 17 bases between the two ends. The CDR3 loop spans 18 amino acids. Germline V gene lookup returns CDR1 LNHNV and CDR2 YYDKDF (reference sequence). CDR3 sequence (DNA): TGTGCCACCAGCAGAGATCATTTTCGTCCAGATAATAATTCACCCCTCCACTTT. It is translated as CATSRDHFRPDNNSPLHF. Variable domain in full (rest from reference TRBV15 and TRBJ1-6): DAMVIQNPRYQVTQFGKPVTLSCSQTLNHNVMYWYQQKSSQAPKLLFHYYDKDFNNEADTPDNFQSRRPNTSFCFLDIRSPGLGDTAMYLCATSRDHFRPDNNSPLHFGNGTRLTVT.

The chain is built from TRBV9 and TRBJ2-1, with TRBD2 identical over 12 bases. CDR1 is SGDLS and CDR2 is YYNGEE in the germline V gene. With V trimmed by 4 bases and J by 9 bases, 5 bases remained unmatched. This CDR3 is 14 amino acids long. The CDR3 here is CASSLPSGGGEQFF. CDR3 in DNA: TGTGCCAGCAGCCTTCCTAGCGGGGGGGGTGAGCAGTTCTTC.

This clonotype has only a few counts. The chain is built from TRBV7-2 and TRBJ1-2; tentative D call: TRBD1 (5 bases). Germline loops: CDR1 SGHTA, CDR2 FQGNSA. The CDR3 is 14 amino acids. V lost 7 bases and J 0 bases, leaving 12 bases between the germline ends. CDR3 region: CASTRTTANYGYTF. In nucleotides, the CDR3 is TGTGCCAGCACAAGGACAACTGCTAACTATGGCTACACCTTC. The full variable domain, with the rest looked up from reference TRBV7-2 and TRBJ1-2, is GAGVSQSPSNKVTEKGKDVELRCDPISGHTALYWYRQSLGQGLEFLIYFQGNSAPDKSGLPSDRFSAERTGGSVSTLTIQRTQQEDSAVYLCASTRTTANYGYTFGSGTRLTVV.

V usage is TRBV20-1 and J usage is TRBJ2-7, with 8 nucleotides matching TRBD2. V was pared by 2 bases and J by 3 bases, with 3 bases of the junction left unmatched. The CDR3 consists of 13 residues. CDR1 and CDR2 (germline): DFQATT, SNEGSKA (reference sequence). CDR3 protein: CSARFTSGYEQYF. The CDR3 region has the DNA TGCAGTGCTAGATTCACTAGCGGCTACGAGCAGTACTTC.

This clonotype was recorded a few times. This chain uses TRBV7-9 with TRBJ2-7; tentative D call: TRBD2 (5 bases). The CDR3 runs 16 residues. The germline V and J ends were trimmed by 5 bases and 0 bases, with 17 bases remaining between them. Germline V gene lookup returns CDR1 SEHNR and CDR2 FQNEAQ (reference sequence). CDR3 nucleotides: TGTGCCAGCAGCCAAGAAATGGTGAGGGCCTCCTACGAGCAGTACTTC. This encodes CASSQEMVRASYEQYF.

This clonotype was detected many times. The J gene is TRBJ2-5, the V gene TRBV7-3, with no clear D. The CDR3 runs 14 residues. Trimming took off 2 bases at V and 5 bases at J, with 12 bases between the two ends. Germline V CDR1 and CDR2: SGHTA, FQGTGA. For the CDR3, the DNA is TGTGCCAGCAGCTTAGGACCTATAGGGGAGACCCAGTACTTC. Translated, it gives CASSLGPIGETQYF.

This clonotype came up many times. The chain employs TRBV9 and TRBJ1-2; 7 positions match TRBD1. CDR1 is SGDLS, CDR2 YYNGEE, per germline. V gave up 4 bases and J gave up 7 bases; unmatched junction bases: 7. The CDR3 is 13 amino acids. This chain's CDR3 is CASSPDRVAGYTF. In DNA, the CDR3 is TGTGCCAGCAGCCCAGACAGGGTCGCTGGCTACACCTTC.

This clonotype was seen a few times. The chain links TRBV7-9 to TRBJ1-4; D gene ambiguous. V lost 0 bases, J lost 7 bases, and 9 bases lay in between. The germline gives CDR1 SEHNR, CDR2 FQNEAQ (reference sequence). The CDR3 has 14 amino acids. DNA of the CDR3: TGTGCCAGCAGCTTAGCTCTGGCCGGTGAAAAACTGTTTTTT. It is translated as CASSLALAGEKLFF. Using reference TRBV7-9 and TRBJ1-4 for the parts outside the CDR3, the full variable domain is DTGVSQNPRHKITKRGQNVTFRCDPISEHNRLYWYRQTLGQGPEFLTYFQNEAQLEKSRLLSDRFSAERPKGSFSTLEIQRTEQGDSAMYLCASSLALAGEKLFFGSGTQLSVL.

This clonotype was recorded at least ten times. The gene calls are TRBV6-6 and TRBJ1-2, with D maybe TRBD1 (5 bases). Germline V gene sequence: CDR1 MNHNY, CDR2 SVGAGI (reference sequence). Trimming stripped 3 bases from V and 8 bases from J, with 16 bases between. The CDR3 totals 14 residues. Here the CDR3 reads CASSYKQGLNGYTF. The CDR3 DNA is TGTGCCAGCAGTTATAAGCAGGGTCTGAACGGCTACACCTTC.

This clonotype was picked up many times. CDR3 sequence: CASSPRRNQPQHF. The DNA for the CDR3 is TGTGCCAGTAGCCCCCGTCGGAATCAGCCCCAGCATTTT. The genes are TRBV19 and TRBJ1-5; D is unresolved. Deletions cut 6 bases from V and 4 bases from J, with 10 bases between. The CDR3 spans 13 residues. Germline lookup yields CDR1 LNHDA and CDR2 SQIVND (reference sequence).

Remarks on this clonotype: A single base separates this from a much larger clone, so it may be a read error. The genes are TRBV7-9 and TRBJ1-3; D unresolved. In germline, CDR1 is SEHNR, CDR2 FQNEAQ (reference sequence). The CDR3 loop spans 15 amino acids. The V and J ends lost 2 bases and 11 bases respectively, with 19 bases between them. CDR3 loop: CASSLSSAERNAIYF. The CDR3 nucleotides are TGTGCCAGCAGCTTAAGTTCCGCAGAACGGAACGCCATATATTTT. The entire variable domain, with the rest obtained from reference TRBV7-9 and TRBJ1-3, is as follows: DTGVSQNPRHKITKRGQNVTFRCDPISEHNRLYWYRQTLGQGPEFLTYFQNEAQLEKSRLLSDRFSAERPKGSFSTLEIQRTEQGDSAMYLCASSLSSAERNAIYFGEGSWLTVV.

This clonotype was seen only a few times. The CDR3: CASSIPGLIYEQYF. The CDR3 bases are TGTGCCAGCAGCATTCCGGGACTGATCTACGAGCAGTACTTC. The J gene is TRBJ2-7, the V gene TRBV5-6; D is perhaps TRBD2 (6 bases). Trimming shortened V by 4 bases and J by 3 bases, and 14 bases separated the two germline ends. The CDR3 is 14 residues long. Germline CDR1 is SGHDT and CDR2 is YYEEEE. Complete variable domain (other parts from reference TRBV5-6 and TRBJ2-7): DAGVTQSPTHLIKTRGQQVTLRCSPKSGHDTVSWYQQALGQGPQFIFQYYEEEERQRGNFPDRFSGHQFPNYSSELNVNALLLGDSALYLCASSIPGLIYEQYFGPGTRLTVT.

With regard to this clonotype: The DNA is omitted, as the CDR3 cannot be located on it reliably, and the CDR3 follows TCRdb's listing. The chain recombines TRBV29-1 with TRBJ1-6; TRBD1 is the table's D call and was not checked against the DNA. Looked up from germline, CDR1 is SQVTM and CDR2 is ANQGSEA. The CDR3 is 10 amino acids in total, end residues counted. CDR3 amino acids: CSVGTGTIHF.

About this clonotype itself: This may be a read error, as it is one base from a much larger clone. The gene calls are TRBV7-9 and TRBJ2-5, with 9 bases aligning to TRBD1. The length of the CDR3 is 14 residues. After removal of 4 bases from V and 9 bases from J, the junction contained 9 bases not matched to a gene. Germline CDR1 and CDR2: SEHNR and FQNEAQ (reference sequence). This CDR3 is CASSSRDRVEPQYF. The CDR3 DNA sequence: TGTGCCAGCAGCTCTCGGGACAGGGTGGAGCCCCAGTACTTC.

On this clonotype: One end of the junction fails to match germline, which may point to a read error. The V gene is TRBV7-2, the J gene TRBJ2-5; 9 bases agree with TRBD1. CDR1 is SGHTA and CDR2 is FQGNSA in the germline V gene. The CDR3 length is 14 residues. The CDR3 protein is CASSQGTGPGNQYF. The CDR3 DNA reads TGCGCCAGCAGCCAGGGGACAGGGCCAGGGAATCAGTACTTC.

This clonotype was picked up a small number of times. V gene TRBV7-3 combines with J gene TRBJ2-2, with 10 bases matching TRBD1. V trimming: 5 bases; J trimming: 4 bases; junction bases outside the gene matches: 16. The V gene's germline CDR1 is SGHTA and CDR2 FQGTGA. The CDR3 runs to 19 residues. For the CDR3, the DNA is TGTGCCAGCAGCCTACCCCGTGACAGGGGGCGACAAGGCACCGGGGAGCTGTTTTTT. Residues: CASSLPRDRGRQGTGELFF.

The chain joins TRBV6-5 to TRBJ2-7, with D perhaps being TRBD1 or TRBD2 (5 bases each). The CDR3 contains 13 residues. Germline CDR1 reads MNHEY; CDR2 reads SVGAGI. V gave up 8 bases and J gave up 4 bases, with 15 bases separating them. As DNA, the CDR3 is TGTGCCAGCTCGGACGTGGGACGGTACGAGCAGTACTTC. It translates to CASSDVGRYEQYF.

The chain links TRBV29-1 to TRBJ2-5; 7 bases are shared with TRBD1. The J call may be faulty, since TRBJ2-4 better matches the DNA end. CDR3 length equals 13 residues. Germline assignment: CDR1 SQVTM and CDR2 ANQGSEA. The CDR3 DNA follows: TGCAGCGTTGGACAGGGAGACAAAAACATTCAGTACTTC. Translation gives CSVGQGDKNIQYF.

There are many counts of this clonotype. V and J are TRBV20-1 and TRBJ2-7; maybe TRBD2 (6 bases). This CDR3 has 14 amino acids. The germline CDR1 and CDR2 sequences are DFQATT and SNEGSKA (reference sequence). V was cut by 3 bases and J by 5 bases, with 17 bases left in between. CDR3 residues: CSASYGREGDEQYF. Written as DNA, the CDR3 is TGCAGTGCTAGTTATGGGCGGGAAGGGGACGAGCAGTACTTC.

V gene TRBV11-1 combines with J gene TRBJ1-5; tentatively, D is TRBD1 (6 bases). This CDR3 contains 16 residues. V was shortened by 5 bases and J by 2 bases, with 16 bases between the two germline ends. The germline V gene has CDR1 SGHAT and CDR2 FQDESV (reference sequence). CDR3 sequence: CASSTHREGGNQPQHF. The CDR3, as DNA: TGTGCCAGCAGCACTCACAGGGAGGGGGGCAATCAGCCCCAGCATTTT.

A remark on this clonotype: Being one base from a much bigger clone, this may be a read error. The chain joins TRBV24-1 to TRBJ1-5; the match to TRBD1 covers 8 bases. J lost 7 bases, V lost 11 bases, and 12 bases had no gene match. The CDR3 extends over 14 amino acids. Germline loops: CDR1 KGHDR, CDR2 SFDVKD. CDR3: CASRQDRGGQPQHF. The CDR3 DNA sequence: TGTGCCAGCAGACAAGACAGGGGCGGACAGCCCCAGCATTTT.

The chain employs TRBV10-3 and TRBJ1-1; D remains unclear. Trimming removed 5 bases from V and 1 base from J, with 17 bases in between. CDR1 is ENHRY and CDR2 is SYGVKD in the germline V gene. CDR3 length: 16 amino acids. DNA of the CDR3: TGTGCCATCAGTACAACGGCGTCCTTAGGGAACACTGAAGCTTTCTTT. It encodes CAISTTASLGNTEAFF.

In DNA form, the CDR3 reads TGCAGCGTTGAAGGCCCTAACTATGGCTACACCTTC. Its translation: CSVEGPNYGYTF. The rearrangement joins TRBV29-1 to TRBJ1-2, with unresolved D. The CDR3 runs 12 residues. CDR1 and CDR2 from the germline V gene are SQVTM and ANQGSEA. V was pared by 1 base and J by 0 bases, with 3 bases between.

On this clonotype itself: A much larger clone sits a single nucleotide away, making a read error possible. This chain joins TRBV14 and TRBJ1-4, with TRBD1 as a possible D gene (5 bases). Germline CDR1 is SGHDN and CDR2 is FVKESK. Trimming removed 5 bases from V and 13 bases from J, with 14 bases in between. There are 12 residues in the CDR3. The CDR3: CASSDSGRGLFF. In DNA form, the CDR3 reads TGTGCCAGCAGCGACTCGGGGCGGGGACTGTTTTTT.